Given below is one TCR beta chain in context. The data were taken from a study of T cell responses to AZD1222 COVID-19 vaccine. Germline CDR1 and CDR2: MNHEY and SVGAGI. The ends lost 8 bases at V and 6 bases at J; junction bases unmatched: 9. The CDR3 length is 15 residues. Libraries were prepared by immunoSEQ multiplex PCR; TCRdb keeps only in-frame clonotypes and omits some of them. The sample includes about 84,000 clones, roughly 88% of them seen just once. The clonotype comes from an adult who received the AZD1222 COVID-19 vaccine. The J gene is TRBJ2-1, the V gene TRBV6-5, with 11 bases identical to TRBD1. The sample consisted of peripheral blood, taken 28 days after the second AZD1222 dose. The chain's CDR3 is CASAYGQGAGNEQFF. DNA for the CDR3: TGTGCCAGCGCCTACGGACAGGGGGCAGGCAATGAGCAGTTCTTC.